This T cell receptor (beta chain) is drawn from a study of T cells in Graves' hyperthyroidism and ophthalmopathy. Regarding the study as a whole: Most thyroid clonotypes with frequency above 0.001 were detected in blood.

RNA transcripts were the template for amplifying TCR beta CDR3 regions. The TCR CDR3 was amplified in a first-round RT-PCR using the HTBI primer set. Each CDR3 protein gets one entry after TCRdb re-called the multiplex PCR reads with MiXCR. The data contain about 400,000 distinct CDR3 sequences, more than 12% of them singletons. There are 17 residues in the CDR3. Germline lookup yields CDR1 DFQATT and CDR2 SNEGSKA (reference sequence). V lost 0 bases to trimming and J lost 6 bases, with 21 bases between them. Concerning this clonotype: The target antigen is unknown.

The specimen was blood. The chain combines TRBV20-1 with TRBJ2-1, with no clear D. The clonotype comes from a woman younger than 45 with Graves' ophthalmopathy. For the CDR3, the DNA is TGCAGTGCTAGAGATCGAAAGTTTAGAAAGGATTCCAATGAGCAGTTCTTC. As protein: CSARDRKFRKDSNEQFF.